The clone carrying this T cell receptor (beta chain) was seen only a few times. What it recognizes is unknown. Germline V lookup: CDR1 SGHAT, CDR2 FQNNGV. The CDR3 is 15 amino acids. Unmatched junction bases numbered 12, after V lost 5 bases and J lost 5 bases. This sample was included in a study of T-cell reconstitution after alpha-beta-depleted transplantation in children. The study, taken as a whole, reports: After one year, T-cell counts and TCRbeta diversity mostly came from new T cells. In some patients, recipient T cells and intrathymic progenitors surviving conditioning explained high day-60 diversity. Several hundred rapidly expanded clones from non-depleted graft cells reportedly supplied alpha-beta T cells about two months post-transplant.

TCRbeta library preparation incorporated unique molecular identifiers. MiXCR, run by TCRdb on the PCR reads, gives a single entry per CDR3 protein. The sample consists of a few hundred thousand distinct CDR3 sequences, 10% of them appearing once. The chain combines TRBV11-2 with TRBJ2-7, with 7 bases matching TRBD1. Here the sequenced sample was PBMCs, taken before TCRalphabeta/CD19-depleted stem cell transplant. This TCR was recovered from a boy under two years old with acute myeloid leukemia, due to receive a stem cell transplant. Written as DNA, the CDR3 is TGTGCCAGCAGCGCGCCCGGGACAGTGCCTGACGAGCAGTACTTC. Protein sequence: CASSAPGTVPDEQYF. Based on the CDR3 plus reference TRBV11-2 and TRBJ2-7, the full variable domain is EAGVAQSPRYKIIEKRQSVAFWCNPISGHATLYWYQQILGQGPKLLIQFQNNGVVDDSQLPKDRFSAERLKGVDSTLKIQPAKLEDSAVYLCASSAPGTVPDEQYFGPGTRLTVT.